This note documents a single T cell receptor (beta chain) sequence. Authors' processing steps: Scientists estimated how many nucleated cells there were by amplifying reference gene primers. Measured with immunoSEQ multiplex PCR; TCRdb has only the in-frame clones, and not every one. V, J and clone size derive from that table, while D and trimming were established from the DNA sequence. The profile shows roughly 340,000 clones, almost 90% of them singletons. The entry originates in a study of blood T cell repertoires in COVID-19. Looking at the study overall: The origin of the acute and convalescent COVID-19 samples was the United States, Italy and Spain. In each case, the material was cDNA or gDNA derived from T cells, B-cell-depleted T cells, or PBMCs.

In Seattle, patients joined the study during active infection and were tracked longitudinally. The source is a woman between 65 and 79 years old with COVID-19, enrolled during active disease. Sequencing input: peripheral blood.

The CDR3 DNA is TGCGCCAGCAGTGAAGAGGGATCCTATGGCTACACCTTC. Its protein is CASSEEGSYGYTF. V gene TRBV10-2 combines with J gene TRBJ1-2; the D is unclear. Germline values: CDR1 WSHSY, CDR2 SAAADI. This CDR3 has 13 residues. The ends were cut back, 3 bases at V and 4 bases at J, with 9 bases in the middle.